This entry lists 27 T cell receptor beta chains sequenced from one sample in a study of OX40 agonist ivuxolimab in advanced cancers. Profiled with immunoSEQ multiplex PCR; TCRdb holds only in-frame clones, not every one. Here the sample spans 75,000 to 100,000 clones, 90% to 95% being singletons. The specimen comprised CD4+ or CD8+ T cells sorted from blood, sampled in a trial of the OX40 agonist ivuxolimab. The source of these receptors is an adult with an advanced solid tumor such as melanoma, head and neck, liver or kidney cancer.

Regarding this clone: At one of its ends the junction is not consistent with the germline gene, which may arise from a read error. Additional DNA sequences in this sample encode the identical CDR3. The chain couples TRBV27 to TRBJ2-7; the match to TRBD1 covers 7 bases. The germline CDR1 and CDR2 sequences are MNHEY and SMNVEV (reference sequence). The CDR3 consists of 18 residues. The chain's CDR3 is CASSSYPPDRRSSYEQYF. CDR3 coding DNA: TGTGCCAGCAGTTCATACCCCCCGGACAGGCGGAGCTCCTATGAGCAGTACTTC.

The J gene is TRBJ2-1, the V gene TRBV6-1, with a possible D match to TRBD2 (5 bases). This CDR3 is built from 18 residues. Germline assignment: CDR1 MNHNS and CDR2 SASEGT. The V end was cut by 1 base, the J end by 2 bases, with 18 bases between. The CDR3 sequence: CASSEEAARSVPYNEQFF. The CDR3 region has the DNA TGTGCCAGCAGTGAAGAGGCGGCCCGTAGCGTCCCCTACAATGAGCAGTTCTTC.

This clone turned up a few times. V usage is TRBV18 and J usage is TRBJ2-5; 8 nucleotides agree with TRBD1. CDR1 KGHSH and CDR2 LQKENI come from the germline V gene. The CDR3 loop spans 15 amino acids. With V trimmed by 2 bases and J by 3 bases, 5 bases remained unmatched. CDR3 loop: CASSPGQGREETQYF. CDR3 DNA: TGTGCCAGCTCACCAGGACAGGGACGAGAAGAGACCCAGTACTTC.

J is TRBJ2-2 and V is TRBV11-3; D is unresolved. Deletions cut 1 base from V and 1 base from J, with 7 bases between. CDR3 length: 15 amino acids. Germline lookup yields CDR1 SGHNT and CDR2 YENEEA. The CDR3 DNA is TGTGCCAGCAGCTTAGGGGGTAGGAACACCGGGGAGCTGTTTTTT. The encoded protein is CASSLGGRNTGELFF.

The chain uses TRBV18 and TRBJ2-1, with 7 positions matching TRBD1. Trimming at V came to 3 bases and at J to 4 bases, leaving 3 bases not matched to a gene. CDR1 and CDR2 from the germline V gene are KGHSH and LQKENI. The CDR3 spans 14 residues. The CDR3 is CASSPGTVYNEQFF. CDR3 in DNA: TGTGCCAGCTCACCTGGGACAGTTTACAATGAGCAGTTCTTC.

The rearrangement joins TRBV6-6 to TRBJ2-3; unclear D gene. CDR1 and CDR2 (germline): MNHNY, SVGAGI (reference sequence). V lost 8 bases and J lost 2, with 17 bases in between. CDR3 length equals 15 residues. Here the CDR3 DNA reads TGTGCCAGCGCCACGCAGGAATGGATCACAGATACGCAGTATTTT. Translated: CASATQEWITDTQYF.

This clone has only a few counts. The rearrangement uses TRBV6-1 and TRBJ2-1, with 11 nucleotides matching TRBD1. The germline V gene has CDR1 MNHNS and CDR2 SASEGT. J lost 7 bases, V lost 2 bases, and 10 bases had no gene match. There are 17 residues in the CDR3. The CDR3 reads CASSEIVGQGGRNEQFF. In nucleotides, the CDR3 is TGTGCCAGCAGTGAAATTGTGGGACAGGGGGGGCGGAATGAGCAGTTCTTC.

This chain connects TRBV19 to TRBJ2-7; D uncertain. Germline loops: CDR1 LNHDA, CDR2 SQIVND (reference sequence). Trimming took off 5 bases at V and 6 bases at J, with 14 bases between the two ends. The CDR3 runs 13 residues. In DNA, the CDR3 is TGTGCCAGTAGTGCCCTTCCGTCCGGCGAGCAGTACTTC. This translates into CASSALPSGEQYF.

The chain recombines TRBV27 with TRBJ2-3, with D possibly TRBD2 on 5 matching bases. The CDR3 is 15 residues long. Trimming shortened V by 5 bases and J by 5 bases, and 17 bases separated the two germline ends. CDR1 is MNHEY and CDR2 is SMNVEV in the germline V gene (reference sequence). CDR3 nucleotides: TGTGCCAGCAGTCCGGGTCCGCACGGGGTAGATACGCAGTATTTT. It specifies CASSPGPHGVDTQYF.

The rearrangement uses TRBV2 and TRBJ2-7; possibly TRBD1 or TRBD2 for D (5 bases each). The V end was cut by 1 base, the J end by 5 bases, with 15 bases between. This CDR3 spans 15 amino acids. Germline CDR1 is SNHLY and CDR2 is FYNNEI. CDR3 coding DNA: TGTGCCAGCAGTGAAGAGGCAGGGACGGTAGACGAGCAGTACTTC. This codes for CASSEEAGTVDEQYF.

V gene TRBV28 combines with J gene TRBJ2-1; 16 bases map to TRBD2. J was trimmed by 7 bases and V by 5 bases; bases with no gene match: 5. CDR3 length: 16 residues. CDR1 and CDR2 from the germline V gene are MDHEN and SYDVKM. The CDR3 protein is CASSQLGLAGGNEQFF. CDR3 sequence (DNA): TGTGCCAGCAGTCAGCTGGGACTAGCGGGAGGGAATGAGCAGTTCTTC.

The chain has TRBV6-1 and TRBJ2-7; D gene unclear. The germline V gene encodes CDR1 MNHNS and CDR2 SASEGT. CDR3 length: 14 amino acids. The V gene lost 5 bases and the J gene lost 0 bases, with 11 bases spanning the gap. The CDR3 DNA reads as TGTGCCAGCAGTAAAGGTGCCAGCTCCTACGAGCAGTACTTC. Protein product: CASSKGASSYEQYF.

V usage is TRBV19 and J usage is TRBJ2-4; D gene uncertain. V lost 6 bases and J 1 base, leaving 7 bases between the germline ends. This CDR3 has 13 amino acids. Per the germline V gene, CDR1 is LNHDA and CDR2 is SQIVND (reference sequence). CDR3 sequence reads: CASREEAKNIQYF. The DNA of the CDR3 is TGTGCCAGTAGAGAGGAGGCCAAAAACATTCAGTACTTC.

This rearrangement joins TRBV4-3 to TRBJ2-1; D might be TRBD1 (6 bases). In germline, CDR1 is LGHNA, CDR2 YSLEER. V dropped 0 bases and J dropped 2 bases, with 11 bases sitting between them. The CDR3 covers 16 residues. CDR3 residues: CASSQEGHHPYNEQFF. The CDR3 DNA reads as TGCGCCAGCAGCCAAGAGGGACACCACCCCTACAATGAGCAGTTCTTC.

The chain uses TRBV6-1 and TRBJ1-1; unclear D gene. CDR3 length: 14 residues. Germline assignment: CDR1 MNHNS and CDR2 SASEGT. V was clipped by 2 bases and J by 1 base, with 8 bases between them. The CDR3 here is CASSEWAGNTEAFF. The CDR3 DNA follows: TGTGCCAGCAGTGAATGGGCGGGGAACACTGAAGCTTTCTTT.

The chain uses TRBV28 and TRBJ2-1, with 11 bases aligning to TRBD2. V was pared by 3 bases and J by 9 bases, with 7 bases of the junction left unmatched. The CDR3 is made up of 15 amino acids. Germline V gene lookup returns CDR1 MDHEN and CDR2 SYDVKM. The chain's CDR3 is CASSFILAGETEQFF. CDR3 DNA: TGTGCCAGCAGTTTTATACTAGCGGGAGAAACTGAGCAGTTCTTC.

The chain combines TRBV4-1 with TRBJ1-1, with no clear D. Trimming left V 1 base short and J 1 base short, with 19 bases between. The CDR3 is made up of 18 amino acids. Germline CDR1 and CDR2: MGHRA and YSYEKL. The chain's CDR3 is CASSQVFHGGEKNTEAFF. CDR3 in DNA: TGCGCCAGCAGCCAAGTTTTCCACGGCGGGGAGAAGAACACTGAAGCTTTCTTT.

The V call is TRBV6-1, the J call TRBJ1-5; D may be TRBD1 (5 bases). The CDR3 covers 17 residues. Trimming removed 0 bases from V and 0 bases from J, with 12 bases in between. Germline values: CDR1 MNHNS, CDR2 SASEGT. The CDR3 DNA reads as TGTGCCAGCAGTGAAGCCGTCGGACAATATAGCAATCAGCCCCAGCATTTT. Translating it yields CASSEAVGQYSNQPQHF.

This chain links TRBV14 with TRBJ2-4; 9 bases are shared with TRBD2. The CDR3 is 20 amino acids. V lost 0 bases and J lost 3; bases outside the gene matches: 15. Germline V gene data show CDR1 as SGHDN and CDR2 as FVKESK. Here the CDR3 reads CASSQEWASGTQGGKNIQYF. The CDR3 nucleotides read TGTGCCAGCAGCCAAGAGTGGGCTAGCGGGACACAGGGTGGCAAAAACATTCAGTACTTC.

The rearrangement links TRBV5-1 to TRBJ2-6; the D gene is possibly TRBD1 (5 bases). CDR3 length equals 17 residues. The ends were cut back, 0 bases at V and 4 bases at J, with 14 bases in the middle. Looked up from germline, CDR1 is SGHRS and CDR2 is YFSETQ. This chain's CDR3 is CASSLANRPSGANVLTF. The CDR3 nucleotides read TGCGCCAGCAGCTTGGCCAACAGGCCCTCGGGGGCCAACGTCCTGACTTTC.

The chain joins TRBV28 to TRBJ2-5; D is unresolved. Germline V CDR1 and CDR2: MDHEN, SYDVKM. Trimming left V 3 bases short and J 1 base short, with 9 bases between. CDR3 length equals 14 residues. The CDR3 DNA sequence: TGTGCCAGCAGTTTGGTAGGGCTCCAAGAGACCCAGTACTTC. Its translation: CASSLVGLQETQYF. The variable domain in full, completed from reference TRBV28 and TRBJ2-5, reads DVKVTQSSRYLVKRTGEKVFLECVQDMDHENMFWYRQDPGLGLRLIYFSYDVKMKEKGDIPEGYSVSREKKERFSLILESASTNQTSMYLCASSLVGLQETQYFGPGTRLLVL.

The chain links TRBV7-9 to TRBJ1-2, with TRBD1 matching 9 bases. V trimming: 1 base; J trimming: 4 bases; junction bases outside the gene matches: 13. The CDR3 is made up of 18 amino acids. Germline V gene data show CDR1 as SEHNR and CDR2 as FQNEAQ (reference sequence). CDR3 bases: TGTGCCAGCAGCTTAGGCCAACAGGGGGCGCAGGTCCGCTATGGCTACACCTTC. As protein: CASSLGQQGAQVRYGYTF.

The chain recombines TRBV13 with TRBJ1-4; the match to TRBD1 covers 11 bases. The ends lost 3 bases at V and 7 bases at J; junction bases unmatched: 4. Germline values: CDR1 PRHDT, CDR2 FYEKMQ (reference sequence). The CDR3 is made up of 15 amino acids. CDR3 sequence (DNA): TGTGCCAGCAGCTTTAGAGGACAGGGGGCTGAAAAACTGTTTTTT. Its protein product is CASSFRGQGAEKLFF.

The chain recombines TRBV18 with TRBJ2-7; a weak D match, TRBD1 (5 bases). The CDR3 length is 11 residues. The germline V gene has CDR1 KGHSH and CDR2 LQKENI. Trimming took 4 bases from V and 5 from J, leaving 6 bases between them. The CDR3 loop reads CASSQGDEQYF. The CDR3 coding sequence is TGTGCCAGCTCACAAGGGGACGAGCAGTACTTC.

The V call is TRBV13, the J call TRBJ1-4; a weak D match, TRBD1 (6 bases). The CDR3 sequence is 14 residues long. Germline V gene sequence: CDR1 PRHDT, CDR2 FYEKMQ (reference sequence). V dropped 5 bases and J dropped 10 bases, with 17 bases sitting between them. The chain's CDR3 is CASSNREKRAKLFF. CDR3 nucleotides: TGTGCCAGCAGCAACAGGGAAAAGAGGGCAAAACTGTTTTTT. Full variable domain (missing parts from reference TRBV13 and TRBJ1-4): AAGVIQSPRHLIKEKRETATLKCYPIPRHDTVYWYQQGPGQDPQFLISFYEKMQSDKGSIPDRFSAQQFSDYHSELNMSSLELGDSALYFCASSNREKRAKLFFGSGTQLSVL.

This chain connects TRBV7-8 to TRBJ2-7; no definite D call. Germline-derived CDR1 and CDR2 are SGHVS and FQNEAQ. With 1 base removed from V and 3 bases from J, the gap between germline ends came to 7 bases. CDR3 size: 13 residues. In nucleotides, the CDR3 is TGTGCCAGCAGCTTAGAAGGTTTCTACGAGCAGTACTTC. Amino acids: CASSLEGFYEQYF.

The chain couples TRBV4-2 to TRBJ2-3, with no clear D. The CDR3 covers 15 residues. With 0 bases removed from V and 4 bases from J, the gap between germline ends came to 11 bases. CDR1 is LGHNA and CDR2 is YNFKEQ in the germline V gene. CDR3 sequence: CASSQDTGGADTQYF. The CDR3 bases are TGTGCCAGCAGCCAAGATACCGGCGGAGCAGATACGCAGTATTTT.